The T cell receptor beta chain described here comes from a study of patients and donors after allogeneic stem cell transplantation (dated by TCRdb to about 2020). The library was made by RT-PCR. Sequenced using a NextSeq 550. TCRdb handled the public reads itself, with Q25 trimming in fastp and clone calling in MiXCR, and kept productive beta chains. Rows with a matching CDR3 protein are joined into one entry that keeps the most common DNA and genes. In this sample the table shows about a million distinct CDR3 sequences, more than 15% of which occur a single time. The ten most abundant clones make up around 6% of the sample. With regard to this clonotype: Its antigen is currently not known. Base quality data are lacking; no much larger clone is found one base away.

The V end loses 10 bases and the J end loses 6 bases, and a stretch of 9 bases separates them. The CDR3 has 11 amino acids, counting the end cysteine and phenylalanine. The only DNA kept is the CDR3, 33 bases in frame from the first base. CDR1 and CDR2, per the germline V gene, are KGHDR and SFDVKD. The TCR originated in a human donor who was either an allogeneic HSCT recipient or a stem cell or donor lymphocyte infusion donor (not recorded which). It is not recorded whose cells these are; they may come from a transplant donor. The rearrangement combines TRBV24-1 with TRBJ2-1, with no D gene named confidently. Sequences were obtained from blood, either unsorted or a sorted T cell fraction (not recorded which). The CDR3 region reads CATSKGNEQFF. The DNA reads TGTGCCACTTCGAAGGGCAATGAGCAGTTCTTC.